This passage covers 6 T cell receptor beta chains from one sample sequenced in a study of T cells of healthy individuals (dated by TCRdb to the late 2010s). The library was obtained by 5' RACE. Sequenced on an Illumina MiSeq. TCRdb applied fastp at Q25 and MiXCR to the public reads, then kept only in-frame beta chains. Duplicate CDR3 protein sequences are folded into a single record with the most common DNA and genes. This sample has some 100,000 distinct CDR3 sequences in its table, and roughly 15% of those were observed once. Of the sample, approximately 6% is held by the ten largest clones. The receptors were sampled from a human donor in good health.

The gene calls are TRBV5-1 and TRBJ1-5; 10 positions agree with TRBD1. Germline values: CDR1 SGHRS, CDR2 YFSETQ. The CDR3 loop spans 14 amino acids. After removal of 4 bases from V and 5 bases from J, the junction contained 3 bases not matched to a gene. The CDR3 DNA sequence: TGCGCCAGCAGCCAAGGGACAGGGGATCAGCCCCAGCATTTT. This translates into CASSQGTGDQPQHF.

J is TRBJ2-7 and V is TRBV20-1, with D unresolved. V gave up 6 bases and J gave up 5 bases, with 11 bases separating them. The CDR3 length is 11 residues. CDR1 and CDR2 (germline): DFQATT, SNEGSKA (reference sequence). The chain's CDR3 is CSAVPRHEQYF. In DNA form, the CDR3 reads TGCAGTGCCGTACCCAGGCACGAGCAGTACTTC.

This clonotype has a count of ten or more. This chain connects TRBV20-1 to TRBJ1-2; D is ambiguous. V lost 0 bases and J 9 bases, leaving 14 bases between the germline ends. CDR1 is DFQATT and CDR2 is SNEGSKA in the germline V gene (reference sequence). The CDR3 totals 13 residues. In nucleotides, the CDR3 is TGCAGTGCTAGAGATCCCGGGGAAAAGCGCTACACCTTC. This codes for CSARDPGEKRYTF.

The gene calls are TRBV5-1 and TRBJ1-1; D is ambiguous. The V end was cut by 2 bases, the J end by 1 base, with 9 bases between. The germline V gene encodes CDR1 SGHRS and CDR2 YFSETQ. This CDR3 has 14 residues. CDR3 protein: CASSLNGRNTEAFF. As DNA, the CDR3 is TGCGCCAGCAGCTTAAACGGCCGGAACACTGAAGCTTTCTTT.

V gene TRBV10-3 combines with J gene TRBJ2-7; TRBD1 matches 12 bases. The germline V gene encodes CDR1 ENHRY and CDR2 SYGVKD. Trimming took 6 bases from V and 5 from J; bases not matched to a gene: 8. The CDR3 is 15 amino acids. The CDR3 region has the DNA TGTGCCATCAGAATACCGGGACAGGGGGCCGACGAGCAGTACTTC. This sequence encodes CAIRIPGQGADEQYF.

This clonotype has more than one count but fewer than ten. The chain has TRBV5-1 and TRBJ2-5; D might be TRBD2 (6 bases). The length of the CDR3 is 14 residues. CDR1 and CDR2 (germline): SGHRS, YFSETQ. Trimming shortened V by 3 bases and J by 9 bases, and 18 bases separated the two germline ends. Written as DNA, the CDR3 is TGCGCCAGCAGCTCCTCCGCCGGCTGGGAGGCCCAGTACTTC. Its translation is CASSSSAGWEAQYF.